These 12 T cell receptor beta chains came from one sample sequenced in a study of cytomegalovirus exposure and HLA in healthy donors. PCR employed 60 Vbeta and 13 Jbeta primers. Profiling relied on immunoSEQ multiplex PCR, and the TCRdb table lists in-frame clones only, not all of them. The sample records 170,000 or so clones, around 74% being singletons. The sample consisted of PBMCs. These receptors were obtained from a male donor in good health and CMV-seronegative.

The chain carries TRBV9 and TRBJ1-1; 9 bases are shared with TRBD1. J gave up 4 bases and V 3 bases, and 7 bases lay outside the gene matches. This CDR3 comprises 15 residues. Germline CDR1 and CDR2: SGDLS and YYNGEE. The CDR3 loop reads CASSEFGQGSTEAFF. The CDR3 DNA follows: TGTGCCAGCAGCGAATTCGGACAGGGGTCCACTGAAGCTTTCTTT.

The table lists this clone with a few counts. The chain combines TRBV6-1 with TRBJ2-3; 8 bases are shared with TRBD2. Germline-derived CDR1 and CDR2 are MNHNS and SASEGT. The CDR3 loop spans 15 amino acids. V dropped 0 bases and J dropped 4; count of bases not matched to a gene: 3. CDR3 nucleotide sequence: TGTGCCAGCAGTGAAGCGGCGGGACTAGCAGATACGCAGTATTTT. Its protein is CASSEAAGLADTQYF.

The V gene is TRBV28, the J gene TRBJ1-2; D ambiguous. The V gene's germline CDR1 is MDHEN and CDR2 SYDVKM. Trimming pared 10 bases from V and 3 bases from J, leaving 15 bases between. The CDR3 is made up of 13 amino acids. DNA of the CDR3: TGTGCCATCGTAGGCCGGGAAGACTATGGCTACACCTTC. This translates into CAIVGREDYGYTF.

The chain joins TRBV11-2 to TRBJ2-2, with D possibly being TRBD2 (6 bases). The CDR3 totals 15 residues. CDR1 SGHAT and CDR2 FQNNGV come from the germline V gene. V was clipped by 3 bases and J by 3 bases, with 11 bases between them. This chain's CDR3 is CASSFSGGDTGELFF. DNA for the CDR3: TGTGCCAGCAGCTTTAGCGGTGGGGACACCGGGGAGCTGTTTTTT.

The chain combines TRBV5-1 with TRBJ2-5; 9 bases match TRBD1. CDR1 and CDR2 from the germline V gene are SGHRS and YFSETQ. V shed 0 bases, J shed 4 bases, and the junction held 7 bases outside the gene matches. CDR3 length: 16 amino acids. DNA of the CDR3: TGCGCCAGCAGCTTGGCCGGGACAGGGAGGGGAGAGACCCAGTACTTC. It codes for CASSLAGTGRGETQYF.

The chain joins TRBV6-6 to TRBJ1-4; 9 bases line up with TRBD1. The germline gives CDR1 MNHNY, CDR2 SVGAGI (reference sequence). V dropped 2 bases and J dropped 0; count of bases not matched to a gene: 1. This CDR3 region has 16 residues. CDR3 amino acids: CASSYRQGATNEKLFF. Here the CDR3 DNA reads TGTGCCAGCAGTTACCGACAGGGGGCAACTAATGAAAAACTGTTTTTT.

The CDR3 DNA sequence: TGTGCCTGGAGTTTGGCTCTTGGGCCCCAGCATTTT. Residues: CAWSLALGPQHF. The J gene is TRBJ1-5, the V gene TRBV30, with D unresolved. CDR1 and CDR2 (germline): GTSNPN, SVGIG (reference sequence). Trimming stripped 2 bases from V and 9 bases from J, with 11 bases between. This CDR3 is 12 amino acids long.

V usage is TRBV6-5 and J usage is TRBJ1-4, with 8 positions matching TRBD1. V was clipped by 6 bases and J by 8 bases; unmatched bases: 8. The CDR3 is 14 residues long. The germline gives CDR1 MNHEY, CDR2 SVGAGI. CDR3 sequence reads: CASRSRQGREKLFF. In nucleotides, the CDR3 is TGTGCCAGCAGATCCCGACAGGGGAGGGAAAAACTGTTTTTT.

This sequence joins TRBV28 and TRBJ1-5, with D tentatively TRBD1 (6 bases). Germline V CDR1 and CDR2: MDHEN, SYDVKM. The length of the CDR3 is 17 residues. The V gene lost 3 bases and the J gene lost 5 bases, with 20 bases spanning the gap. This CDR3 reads CASSFTPGSWGHQPQHF. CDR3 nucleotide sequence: TGTGCCAGCAGTTTTACTCCGGGTTCTTGGGGGCATCAGCCCCAGCATTTT.

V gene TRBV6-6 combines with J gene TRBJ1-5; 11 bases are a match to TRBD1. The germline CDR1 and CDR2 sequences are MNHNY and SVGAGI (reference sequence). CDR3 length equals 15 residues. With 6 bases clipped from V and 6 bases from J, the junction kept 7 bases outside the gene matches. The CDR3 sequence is CASSIGTGGSQPQHF. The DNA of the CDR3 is TGTGCCAGCAGCATCGGGACAGGGGGAAGTCAGCCCCAGCATTTT.

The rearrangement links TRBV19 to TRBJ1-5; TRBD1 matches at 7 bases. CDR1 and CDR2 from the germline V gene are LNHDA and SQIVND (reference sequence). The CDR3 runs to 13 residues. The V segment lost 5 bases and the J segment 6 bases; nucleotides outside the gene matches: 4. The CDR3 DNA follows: TGTGCCAGTAGTGTCGACAGGGTTCAGCCCCAGCATTTT. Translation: CASSVDRVQPQHF. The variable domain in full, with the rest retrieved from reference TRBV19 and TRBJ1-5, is DGGITQSPKYLFRKEGQNVTLSCEQNLNHDAMYWYRQDPGQGLRLIYYSQIVNDFQKGDIAEGYSVSREKKESFPLTVTSAQKNPTAFYLCASSVDRVQPQHFGDGTRLSIL.

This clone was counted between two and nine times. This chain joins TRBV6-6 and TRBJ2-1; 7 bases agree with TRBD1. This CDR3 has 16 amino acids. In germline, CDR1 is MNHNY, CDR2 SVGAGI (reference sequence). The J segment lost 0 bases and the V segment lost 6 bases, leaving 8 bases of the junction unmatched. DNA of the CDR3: TGTGCCAGCAGACCCCACGACAGGGACTCCTACAATGAGCAGTTCTTC. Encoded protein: CASRPHDRDSYNEQFF.